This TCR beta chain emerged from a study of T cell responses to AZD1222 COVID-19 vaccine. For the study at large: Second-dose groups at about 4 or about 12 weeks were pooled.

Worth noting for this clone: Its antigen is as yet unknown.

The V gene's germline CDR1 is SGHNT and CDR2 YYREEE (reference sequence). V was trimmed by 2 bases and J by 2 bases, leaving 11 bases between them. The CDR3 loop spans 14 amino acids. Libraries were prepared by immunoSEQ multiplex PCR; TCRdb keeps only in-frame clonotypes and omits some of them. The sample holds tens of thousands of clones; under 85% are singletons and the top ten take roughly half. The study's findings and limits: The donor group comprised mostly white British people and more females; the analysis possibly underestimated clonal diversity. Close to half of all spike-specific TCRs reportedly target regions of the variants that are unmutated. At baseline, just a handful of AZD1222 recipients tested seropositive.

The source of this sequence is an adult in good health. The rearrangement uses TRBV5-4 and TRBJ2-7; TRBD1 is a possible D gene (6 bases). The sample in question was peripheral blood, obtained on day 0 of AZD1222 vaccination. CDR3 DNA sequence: TGTGCCAGCAGCTTTGGACAGTACCCCTACGAGCAGTACTTC. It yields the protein CASSFGQYPYEQYF.